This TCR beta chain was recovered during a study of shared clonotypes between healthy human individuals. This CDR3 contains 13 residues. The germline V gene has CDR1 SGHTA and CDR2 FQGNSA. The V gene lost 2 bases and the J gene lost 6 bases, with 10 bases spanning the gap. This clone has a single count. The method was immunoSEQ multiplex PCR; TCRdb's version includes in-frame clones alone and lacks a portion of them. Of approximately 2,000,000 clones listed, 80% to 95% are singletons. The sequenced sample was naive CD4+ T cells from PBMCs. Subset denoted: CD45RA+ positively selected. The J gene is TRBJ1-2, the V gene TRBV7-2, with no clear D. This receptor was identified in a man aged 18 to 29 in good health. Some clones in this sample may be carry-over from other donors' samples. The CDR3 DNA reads TGTGCCAGCAGCTTAATAAAGGGTCATGGCTACACCTTC. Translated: CASSLIKGHGYTF.